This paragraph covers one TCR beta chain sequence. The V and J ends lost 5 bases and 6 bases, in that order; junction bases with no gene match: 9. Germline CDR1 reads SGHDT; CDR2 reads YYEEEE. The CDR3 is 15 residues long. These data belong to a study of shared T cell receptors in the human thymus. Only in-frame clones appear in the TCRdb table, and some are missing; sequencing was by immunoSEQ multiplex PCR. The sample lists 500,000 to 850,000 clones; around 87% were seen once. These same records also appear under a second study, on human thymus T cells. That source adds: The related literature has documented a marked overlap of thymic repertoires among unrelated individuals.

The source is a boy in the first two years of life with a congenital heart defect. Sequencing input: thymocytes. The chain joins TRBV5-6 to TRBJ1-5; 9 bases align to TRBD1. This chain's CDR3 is CASSDSTGGIQPQHF. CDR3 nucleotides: TGTGCCAGCAGTGACTCTACAGGGGGCATTCAGCCCCAGCATTTT.